Listed below are T cell receptor beta chains from one sample, sequenced in a study of identical twins. MiXCR, applied by TCRdb to the 5' RACE reads, yields one record per CDR3 protein. The top ten hold less than 15% of the sample, which has a few hundred thousand distinct CDR3 sequences, around 18% seen once. Sequencing was performed on naive T cells sorted from blood. The receptors were gathered from a man aged 45 to 65 in good health. CDR3s include the opening cysteine and the closing phenylalanine or tryptophan. Each record gives: clone size, D gene, J gene, V gene, CDR3 DNA, CDR3 protein. D genes are given only for firm matches. Size values are once, few and many counts, or a class for expanded clones, and some rows have none.

few,-,TRBJ2-7,TRBV29-1,TGCAGCGTTGAAGTCTGGGACGGCTACGAGCAGTACTTC,CSVEVWDGYEQYF
few,TRBD2,TRBJ2-5,TRBV7-2,TGTGCCAGCAGCCCAAGGTGGCTAGCGGGGGCTGGGGAGACCCAGTACTTC,CASSPRWLAGAGETQYF
-,TRBD2,TRBJ2-6,TRBV29-1,TGCAGCGTTGAAGGCGGGGGGTCCGGGGCCAACGTCCTGACTTTC,CSVEGGGSGANVLTF
few,-,TRBJ2-7,TRBV15,TGTGCCACCAGCAGAAGCCCGGGCCACGAGCAGTACTTC,CATSRSPGHEQYF
-,TRBD1,TRBJ2-6,TRBV6-5,TGTGCCAGCAGTTATAGGGACAGCCTCTTCTCTGGGGCCAACGTCCTGACTTTC,CASSYRDSLFSGANVLTF
-,-,TRBJ2-5,TRBV7-6,TGTGCCAGCAGCGTCTCAGTGGTCGGCACACAAGAGACCCAGTACTTC,CASSVSVVGTQETQYF
-,-,TRBJ1-1,TRBV5-1,TGCGCCAGCAGCTTGCAACAGAACACTGAAGCTTTCTTT,CASSLQQNTEAFF
-,-,TRBJ1-4,TRBV12-3/TRBV12-4,TGTGCCAGCAGCCCTGACCGGAATGAAAAACTGTTTTTT,CASSPDRNEKLFF
few,-,TRBJ2-1,TRBV15,TGTGCCACCAGGCCACGGGTTTCCAATGAGCAGTTCTTC,CATRPRVSNEQFF
-,-,TRBJ2-7,TRBV4-3,TGCGCCAGCAGCCAAGTTCTCAACTCCTACGAGCAGTACTTC,CASSQVLNSYEQYF
-,-,TRBJ1-1,TRBV18,TGTGCCAGCTCACCTGGACTGCATCCGACTTTCTTT,CASSPGLHPTFF
-,-,TRBJ2-1,TRBV12-3/TRBV12-4,TGTGCCAGCAGTTTGGGGGCAGAGGGGGTCTTC,CASSLGAEGVF
many,TRBD2,TRBJ2-2,TRBV27,TGTGCCAGCAGTTTATTCGGGAGGGACGGCGGGGAGCTGTTTTTT,CASSLFGRDGGELFF
few,TRBD2,TRBJ2-1,TRBV7-9,TGTGCCAGCCACTTAGTGGCGGGAGCCTACAATGAGCAGTTCTTC,CASHLVAGAYNEQFF
-,TRBD1,TRBJ2-1,TRBV6-2/TRBV6-3,TGTGCCAGCAGCCGGGCGGGACAGGGGGGCAATGAGCAGTTCTTC,CASSRAGQGGNEQFF
few,TRBD2,TRBJ2-1,TRBV29-1,TGCAGCTGGACTAGCGGGGATAGCTACAATGAGCAGTTCTTC,CSWTSGDSYNEQFF
few,-,TRBJ1-5,TRBV10-3,TGTGCCATCGGTTTGAACCAGCCCCAGCATTTT,CAIGLNQPQHF
few,TRBD1,TRBJ2-7,TRBV20-1,TGCAGTGCTAGAGGCCGGGGGACAGGAAGATACGAGCAGTACTTC,CSARGRGTGRYEQYF
few,-,TRBJ1-4,TRBV25-1,TGTGCCAGCAGTGAATATTTGGAAAATGAAAAACTGTTTTTT,CASSEYLENEKLFF
many,-,TRBJ1-5,TRBV5-1,TGCGCCAGCAGCTTGGCTGGGGTTAGCAATCAGCCCCAGCATTTT,CASSLAGVSNQPQHF
-,-,TRBJ1-1,TRBV12-3/TRBV12-4,TGTGCCAGCAGTACCAGAGATTGGGACCTGAACACTGAAGCTTTCTTT,CASSTRDWDLNTEAFF
-,TRBD1,TRBJ1-5,TRBV5-1,TGCGCCAGCAGCCCGGGGGACAGACATCAGCCCCAGCATTTT,CASSPGDRHQPQHF
-,-,TRBJ1-6,TRBV15,TGTGCCACCAGCAGAGATCGGCAGTACTTCTCACCCCTCCACTTT,CATSRDRQYFSPLHF
many,TRBD2,TRBJ2-1,TRBV2,TGTGCCAGCAGCTGGGAGGCAGCGGGAGGTGTTAGAAATGAGCAGTTCTTC,CASSWEAAGGVRNEQFF
-,-,TRBJ1-2,TRBV28,TGTGCCAGCAGGCAGGGGTACTATGGCTACACCTTC,CASRQGYYGYTF
few,-,TRBJ2-5,TRBV29-1,TGCAGCGTTCTCTTGACAGAGCGAATCGCGAACTTC,CSVLLTERIANF
-,-,TRBJ2-6,TRBV10-3,TGTGCCATCAGTCCCCGGGGGCCGGGAACTGGGGCCAACGTCCTGACTTTC,CAISPRGPGTGANVLTF
many,TRBD2,TRBJ2-3,TRBV27,TGTGCCAGCAGAGCGGGACTTAACACAGATACGCAGTATTTT,CASRAGLNTDTQYF